Described below is a single T cell receptor (gamma chain) sequence and its context. Its specificity is unknown. The data were taken from a study of human gamma delta and Vdelta1 T cells. TCRdb reprocessed the PCR reads through CATT. The sample includes over 7,500 gamma-chain clones, around 50% of them seen just once. CDR1 and CDR2 (germline): VINAFY, YDVSNSKD. After removal of 5 bases from V and 0 bases from J, the junction contained 10 bases not matched to a gene. This CDR3 contains 15 residues. Study results and caveats: Acute myeloid leukemia was reportedly broadly targeted by polyclonal Delta One T cells.

The source is a human donor in good health. The chain couples TRGV5 to TRGJ1 or TRGJ2. Specimen: Vdelta1 gamma-delta T cells from blood grown in culture (DOT cells). The CDR3 sequence: CATWVPTSNYYKKLF. Here the CDR3 DNA reads TGTGCCACCTGGGTCCCTACTTCGAATTATTATAAGAAACTCTTT.